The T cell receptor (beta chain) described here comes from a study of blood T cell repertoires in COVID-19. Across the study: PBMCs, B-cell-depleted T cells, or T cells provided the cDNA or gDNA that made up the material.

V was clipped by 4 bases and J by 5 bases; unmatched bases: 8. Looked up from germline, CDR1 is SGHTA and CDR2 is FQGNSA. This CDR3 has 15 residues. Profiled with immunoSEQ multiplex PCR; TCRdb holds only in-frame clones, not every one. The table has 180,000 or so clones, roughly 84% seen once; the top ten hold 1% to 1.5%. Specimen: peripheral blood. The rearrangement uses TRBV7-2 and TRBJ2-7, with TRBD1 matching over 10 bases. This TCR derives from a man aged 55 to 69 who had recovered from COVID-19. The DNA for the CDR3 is TGTGCCAGCAGCTCGACAGGGGGCAGGGAAGACGAGCAGTACTTC. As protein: CASSSTGGREDEQYF.